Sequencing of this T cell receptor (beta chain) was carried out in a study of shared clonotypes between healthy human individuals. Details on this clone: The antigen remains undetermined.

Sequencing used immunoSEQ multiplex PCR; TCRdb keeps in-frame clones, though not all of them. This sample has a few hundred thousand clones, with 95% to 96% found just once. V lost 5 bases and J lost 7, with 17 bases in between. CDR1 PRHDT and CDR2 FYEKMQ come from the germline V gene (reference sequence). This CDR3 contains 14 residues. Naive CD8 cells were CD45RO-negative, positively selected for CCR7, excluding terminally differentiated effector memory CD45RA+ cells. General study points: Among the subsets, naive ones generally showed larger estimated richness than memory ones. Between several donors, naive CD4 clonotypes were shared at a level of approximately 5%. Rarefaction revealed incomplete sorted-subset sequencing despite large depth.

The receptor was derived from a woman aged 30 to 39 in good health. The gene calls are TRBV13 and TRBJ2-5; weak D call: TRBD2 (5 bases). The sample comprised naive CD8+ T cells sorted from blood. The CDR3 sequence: CASSRSRGTSTQYF. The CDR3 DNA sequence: TGTGCCAGCAGCCGGAGTCGGGGTACGTCGACCCAGTACTTC. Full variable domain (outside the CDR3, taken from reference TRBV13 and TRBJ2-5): AAGVIQSPRHLIKEKRETATLKCYPIPRHDTVYWYQQGPGQDPQFLISFYEKMQSDKGSIPDRFSAQQFSDYHSELNMSSLELGDSALYFCASSRSRGTSTQYFGPGTRLLVL.